The 18 T cell receptor beta chains reported below all come from one sample, sequenced in a study of blood T cell repertoires in COVID-19. This table comes from immunoSEQ multiplex PCR, and its TCRdb copy is limited to in-frame clones, with some not included. The sample carries about 170,000 clones, approximately 80% recorded once. Sequences were obtained from PBMCs or T cells enriched from blood (not recorded which). Receptors were obtained from a man aged 45-65 years who had recovered from COVID-19.

The V call is TRBV5-6, the J call TRBJ1-2; D not resolved. Between the trimmed V and J ends, which lost 5 bases and 4 bases, there was a span of 15 bases. CDR1 is SGHDT and CDR2 is YYEEEE in the germline V gene. The CDR3 extends over 14 amino acids. CDR3 DNA: TGTGCCAGCAGTCGGGTCCAGTTCTCCTATGGCTACACCTTC. It specifies CASSRVQFSYGYTF.

This rearrangement joins TRBV5-4 to TRBJ2-5; tentatively, D is TRBD2 (6 bases). This CDR3 region has 14 residues. With 1 base removed from V and 5 bases from J, the gap between germline ends came to 12 bases. Germline CDR1 is SGHNT and CDR2 is YYREEE (reference sequence). The CDR3 loop reads CASSLSGGMETQYF. The CDR3 region has the DNA TGTGCCAGCAGCTTGTCGGGCGGGATGGAGACCCAGTACTTC.

This clone was counted a few times. This chain uses TRBV7-2 with TRBJ1-1, with D perhaps TRBD1 (5 bases). There are 15 residues in the CDR3. CDR1 and CDR2 from the germline V gene are SGHTA and FQGNSA. V was cut by 1 base and J by 5 bases, with 14 bases left in between. CDR3 residues: CASSLETNRKTEAFF. CDR3 nucleotide sequence: TGTGCCAGCAGCTTAGAAACTAACAGGAAAACTGAAGCTTTCTTT.

The V and J genes are TRBV7-2 and TRBJ2-3; D perhaps matches TRBD2 (5 bases). The CDR3 totals 14 residues. CDR1 is SGHTA, CDR2 FQGNSA, per germline. The V gene lost 0 bases and the J gene lost 5 bases, with 9 bases spanning the gap. The CDR3 protein is CASSLAEVLDTQYF. Written as DNA, the CDR3 is TGTGCCAGCAGCTTAGCGGAGGTTCTAGATACGCAGTATTTT.

This chain joins TRBV4-1 and TRBJ2-7, with D uncertain. This CDR3 is 15 amino acids long. The germline V gene encodes CDR1 MGHRA and CDR2 YSYEKL. The ends were cut back, 0 bases at V and 1 base at J, with 10 bases in the middle. The CDR3 nucleotides read TGCGCCAGCAGCCAAGAGAGAAGAAAGTCCTACGAGCAGTACTTC. It codes for CASSQERRKSYEQYF.

This clone was seen a single time. The chain is built from TRBV4-1 and TRBJ1-3; D is unresolved. Trimming cost V 4 bases and J 4 bases, with 17 bases left between them. The CDR3 is made up of 16 amino acids. CDR1 and CDR2 (germline): MGHRA, YSYEKL. The CDR3 region has the DNA TGCGCCAGCAGCCGGAGCTATGAGGGAGCCGGAAACACCATATATTTT. This gives the protein CASSRSYEGAGNTIYF.

The CDR3 DNA is TGTGCCAGCAGCCTACGCCTTGGGCCGGATTCACCCCTCCACTTT. Translation: CASSLRLGPDSPLHF. This rearrangement joins TRBV7-2 to TRBJ1-6; no clear D. Germline V gives CDR1 SGHTA, CDR2 FQGNSA. V lost 5 bases and J lost 8, with 16 bases in between. This CDR3 contains 15 residues.

This clone was observed a handful of times. The CDR3: CASSQVSWQGSSPLHF. CDR3 sequence (DNA): TGCGCCAGCAGCCAAGTGTCTTGGCAGGGGAGTTCACCCCTCCACTTT. J is TRBJ1-6 and V is TRBV4-1, with D maybe TRBD1 (6 bases). Trimming removed 1 base at V and 9 bases at J, with 16 bases between. This CDR3 is built from 16 residues. From germline, CDR1 is MGHRA and CDR2 YSYEKL.

V usage is TRBV9 and J usage is TRBJ1-3; weak D call: TRBD1 (6 bases). Per germline, CDR1 SGDLS and CDR2 YYNGEE. V shed 0 bases and J shed 8 bases, with 24 bases lying between them. The CDR3 contains 18 residues. CDR3 nucleotide sequence: TGTGCCAGCAGCGTAGCCCCTGAGCTTGGACCTAAGGGGGACACCATATATTTT. Residues: CASSVAPELGPKGDTIYF.

This chain connects TRBV5-1 to TRBJ1-4, with no clear D. There are 16 residues in the CDR3. Germline CDR1 SGHRS, CDR2 YFSETQ. Trimming took 0 bases from V and 8 from J, leaving 17 bases between them. Written as DNA, the CDR3 is TGCGCCAGCAGCTTGGCCGATTATCGTGGGAGCGAAAAACTGTTTTTT. Translating it yields CASSLADYRGSEKLFF.

The rearrangement uses TRBV18 and TRBJ1-3; D is unclear. V was cut by 5 bases and J by 4 bases, with 27 bases left in between. Per germline, CDR1 KGHSH and CDR2 LQKENI. The CDR3 runs to 19 residues. CDR3 loop: CASSSIQANLHPIGNTIYF. CDR3 nucleotides: TGTGCCAGCTCATCTATCCAGGCAAACCTTCATCCTATCGGAAACACCATATATTTT.

The chain links TRBV7-2 to TRBJ2-2; 12 bases agree with TRBD1. This CDR3 comprises 14 residues. Germline CDR1 reads SGHTA; CDR2 reads FQGNSA. The V and J ends lost 6 bases and 5 bases, in that order; junction bases with no gene match: 1. CDR3: CASRGQGATGELFF. The CDR3 nucleotides read TGTGCCAGCAGGGGACAGGGGGCTACCGGGGAGCTGTTTTTT.

This rearrangement joins TRBV5-5 to TRBJ1-2, with 10 bases aligning to TRBD1. This CDR3 has 13 residues. The trim removed 4 bases at V and 8 bases at J, leaving 5 bases unmatched. Germline V gives CDR1 SGHKS, CDR2 YYEKEE (reference sequence). The CDR3 bases are TGTGCCAGCAGCGGGGGACAGGGGAACGGCTACACCTTC. This gives the protein CASSGGQGNGYTF.

The chain carries TRBV28 and TRBJ1-2; 9 nucleotides line up with TRBD1. Germline V gives CDR1 MDHEN, CDR2 SYDVKM. CDR3 length: 14 amino acids. Trimming cost V 6 bases and J 4 bases; bases outside gene matches: 6. CDR3 residues: CASSETGGLYGYTF. CDR3 nucleotide sequence: TGTGCCAGCAGCGAGACAGGGGGACTCTATGGCTACACCTTC.

The V and J genes are TRBV9 and TRBJ1-1, with 8 bases lining up with TRBD1. Germline CDR1 SGDLS, CDR2 YYNGEE. Trimming at V came to 4 bases and at J to 1 base, leaving 12 bases not matched to a gene. The CDR3 length is 17 residues. CDR3 bases: TGTGCCAGCAGCTCGCGGACAGGGTCCATCCCGAACACTGAAGCTTTCTTT. As protein: CASSSRTGSIPNTEAFF.

This chain joins TRBV6-4 and TRBJ2-3; 10 bases are a match to TRBD2. V lost 0 bases, J lost 0 bases, and 3 bases stayed unmatched. CDR3 length: 17 residues. Germline V gives CDR1 MRHNA, CDR2 SNTAGT. The CDR3 coding sequence is TGTGCCAGCAGTGACTCTACTAGCGGGACTAGCACAGATACGCAGTATTTT. Protein product: CASSDSTSGTSTDTQYF.

The CDR3 coding sequence is TGTGCCAGCAGATCCCCGGGGGGCCGCACAGATACGCAGTATTTT. The encoded protein is CASRSPGGRTDTQYF. The gene calls are TRBV7-2 and TRBJ2-3; TRBD2 might be the D (7 bases). The CDR3 length is 15 residues. Germline V gene sequence: CDR1 SGHTA, CDR2 FQGNSA. The V gene lost 6 bases and the J gene lost 1 base, with 14 bases spanning the gap.

CDR3 amino acids: CASEQGRYEAFF. The CDR3 DNA is TGTGCCAGCGAACAGGGGCGGTATGAAGCTTTCTTT. The chain recombines TRBV2 with TRBJ1-1; 7 bases are shared with TRBD1. The V segment lost 8 bases and the J segment 7 bases; nucleotides outside the gene matches: 7. Germline V gene sequence: CDR1 SNHLY, CDR2 FYNNEI. This CDR3 has 12 residues.